This T cell receptor (beta chain) was found in a study of early T cells in non-severe SARS-CoV-2 infection. In this sample, this clonotype turned up a few times. CDR3 length: 13 amino acids. TCRdb analysed the 5' RACE reads with MiXCR anew, one entry per CDR3 protein. The table has 90,000 to 130,000 distinct CDR3 sequences, approximately 12% seen once. This chain links TRBV21-1 with TRBJ2-7; no check of the table's D call, TRBD1, against the DNA was made. TRBV21-1 is termed a pseudogene. This receptor was taken from an adult who was a healthcare worker with PCR-confirmed SARS-CoV-2 infection or an uninfected control (not recorded which). The material was whole blood, obtained at baseline. This CDR3 is CASTRPGVKEQYF. DNA for the CDR3: TGTGCCAGCACCCGACCCGGGGTGAAGGAGCAGTACTTC.